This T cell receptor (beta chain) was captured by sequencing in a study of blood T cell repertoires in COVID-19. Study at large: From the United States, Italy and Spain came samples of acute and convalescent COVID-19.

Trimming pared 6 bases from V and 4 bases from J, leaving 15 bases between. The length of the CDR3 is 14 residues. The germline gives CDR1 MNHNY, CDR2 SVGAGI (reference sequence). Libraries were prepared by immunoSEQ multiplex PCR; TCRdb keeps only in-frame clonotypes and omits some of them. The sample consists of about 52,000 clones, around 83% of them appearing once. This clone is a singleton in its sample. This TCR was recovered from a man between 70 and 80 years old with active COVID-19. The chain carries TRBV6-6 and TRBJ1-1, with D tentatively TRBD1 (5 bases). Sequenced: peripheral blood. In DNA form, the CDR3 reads TGTGCCAGCAGACCGGACATGTCAGGCACTGAAGCTTTCTTT. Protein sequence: CASRPDMSGTEAFF.